This TCR beta chain originates from a study of blood T cell repertoires in COVID-19. About the research overall: Sites across the United States, Italy and Spain contributed samples from acute and convalescent COVID-19. Sample material is recorded as cDNA or gDNA derived from T cells, B-cell-depleted T cells, or PBMCs.

Per the authors' pipeline: It was from reference gene primer amplification that nucleated cell counts were estimated. The protocol was immunoSEQ multiplex PCR, while the TCRdb copy is restricted to in-frame clones and leaves out a portion. That table furnishes V, J and clone size, whereas the DNA furnished D and trimming. Of about 170,000 clones detected, 84% appear once; the ten largest clones hold roughly 8%. This receptor was taken from a middle-aged man who had recovered from COVID-19. The sequencing sample was made of peripheral blood.

The CDR3 loop is CASSLEAAGLFF. CDR3 in DNA: TGTGCCAGCAGCTTGGAAGCGGCAGGACTGTTTTTT. The chain employs TRBV5-8 and TRBJ1-4; D gene unclear. Germline V gene lookup returns CDR1 SGHTS and CDR2 YDEGEE. Trimming pared 0 bases from V and 13 bases from J, leaving 10 bases between. The CDR3 is made up of 12 amino acids.